This T cell receptor (beta chain) came from a study of T cell responses to AZD1222 COVID-19 vaccine (TCRdb year 2021). Study-level background: Because spike-specific TCR depth and breadth did not differ between the two schedules, AZD1222 recipients who got a second dose at roughly 4 weeks were pooled with those who got a second dose at roughly 12 weeks. TCR sequencing covered some 250 trial participants: 207 given two doses of AZD1222 and some 25 given two doses of MenACWY control vaccine. Enrollment into the trials was organized by age into subgroups of 18-55, 56-69 and 70-plus years, and those subgroups contained about 160, 30 and 59 TCR-sequenced participants, respectively.

The CDR3 starts with the cysteine, ends with the phenylalanine, and has 17 residues. CDR3 DNA is the only sequence kept; it has 51 bases, read in frame from the first base. Based on the germline V gene, the CDR1 and CDR2 sequences are SGHTA and FQGNSA. The trim is 3 bases for V and 2 bases for J, with a gap of 17 bases between the germline ends. According to the study, the label for this sample's time point signals: baseline before first vaccination. The vaccinee samples were drawn from two UK trials, COV001 and COV002, one of which was a single-blind randomized controlled phase 2/3 trial testing AZD1222 (ChAdOx1 nCoV-19) in healthy adults. For TCRbeta chain sequencing, PBMC samples were collected from trial participants at day 0 and at day 28 after the second dose. With respect to this clone: There is no known antigen for this receptor. It has no much larger one-base neighbor in the sample; base qualities were not kept.

The CDR3 regions of human TCRbeta chains were analyzed by immunosequencing. For the original study's pipeline: TCRs in the repertoires were compared against a reference library of SARS-CoV-2-specific TCRs that had been generated with the MIRA antigen-specificity platform. Breadth was defined as the fraction of unique TCRs that were SARS-CoV-2-associated. Depth was defined as the fraction of total T cells that were SARS-CoV-2-associated. Each spike-specific TCR was assigned to its reactive spike region and to a CD4 or CD8 class using the MIRA data. Log10-transformed breadth and depth values were compared by one-way ANOVA with Sidak's multiple comparisons tests. TCRdb carries this immuneACCESS record with in-frame sequences only. Its versions omit some clonotypes, under half of them owing to an unresolved V gene in the studies checked, with the rest unexplained. V and J calls and clone size come straight from that table; D and trimming were deduced from the DNA. The sample yields under 170,000 clones; 94% were counted once. The ten largest clones add up to 0.95% to 1.5% of the sample.

Overall results and qualifications from the work: Because no day 14 peak-response samples were available, repertoires were characterized only after the peak T cell response. Participants were mostly white British, with more females than males. The authors suggested clonal diversity may have been underestimated. Vaccine-associated CD4 TCRs spanned the whole spike protein, with dominant responses in regions 160-218 and 743-854. After two AZD1222 doses, spike-specific TCR breadth and depth were significantly higher than at day 0 and than in MenACWY recipients. In the small 56-69-year group, the increase in depth fell short of significance, most likely because of low power. Conclusions about previously exposed vaccinees are limited, since just a handful of AZD1222 recipients were seropositive for SARS-CoV-2 at baseline. Nearly half of unique spike-specific TCRs reportedly recognized epitopes outside regions mutated in the B.1.351 and B.1.1.7 variants.

This sequence uses TRBV7-2 and TRBJ2-1; the D gene is perhaps TRBD2, on 5 matching bases. This receptor was obtained from an adult in good health. The source material was peripheral blood, sampled on day 0 of AZD1222 vaccination. The DNA reads as follows: TGTGCCAGCAGCTTTATCAGCGGAGAACACCCCTACAATGAGCAGTTCTTC. This gives the protein CASSFISGEHPYNEQFF.